What follows are 21 T cell receptor beta chains derived from one specimen sequenced in a study of cytomegalovirus exposure and HLA in healthy donors. Data came from immunoSEQ multiplex PCR; TCRdb stores just in-frame clones and leaves some out. This sample has 100,000 to 150,000 clones, with about 93% found just once. What was sequenced was PBMCs. Source of these receptors: a woman in her late teens or twenties in good health and CMV-seronegative.

This chain joins TRBV2 and TRBJ2-7; D not resolved. Germline CDR1 reads SNHLY; CDR2 reads FYNNEI. The CDR3 runs 12 residues. Trimming cost V 3 bases and J 3 bases, with 6 bases left between them. CDR3: CASSDIRYEQYF. In DNA, the CDR3 is TGTGCCAGCAGTGATATCCGCTACGAGCAGTACTTC.

This sequence joins TRBV6-5 and TRBJ1-3; D not resolved. The CDR3 loop spans 15 amino acids. The germline V gene encodes CDR1 MNHEY and CDR2 SVGAGI. Deletions cut 8 bases from V and 0 bases from J, with 14 bases between. For the CDR3, the DNA is TGTGCCAGCGGAAGCGTTTCTGCCTCTGGAAACACCATATATTTT. This codes for CASGSVSASGNTIYF.

The chain is built from TRBV15 and TRBJ2-3; tentatively, D is TRBD2 (6 bases). Trimming removed 5 bases at V and 1 base at J, with 16 bases between. The CDR3 has 16 amino acids. Germline V lookup: CDR1 LNHNV, CDR2 YYDKDF (reference sequence). CDR3 residues: CATSRRLGGRTDTQYF. The CDR3, as DNA: TGTGCCACCAGCCGAAGACTAGGTGGACGCACAGATACGCAGTATTTT.

The V gene is TRBV5-1, the J gene TRBJ2-7; 10 bases match TRBD1. There are 14 residues in the CDR3. V was clipped by 0 bases and J by 7 bases; unmatched bases: 4. Looked up from germline, CDR1 is SGHRS and CDR2 is YFSETQ. Here the CDR3 reads CASSLGQGASEQYF. The CDR3 DNA sequence: TGCGCCAGCAGCTTGGGACAGGGGGCGAGTGAGCAGTACTTC.

This rearrangement joins TRBV5-1 to TRBJ2-5, with D perhaps TRBD2 (5 bases). This CDR3 has 16 amino acids. Germline lookup yields CDR1 SGHRS and CDR2 YFSETQ. Trimming stripped 2 bases from V and 2 bases from J, with 16 bases between. The CDR3 loop is CASSFAGSGGQETQYF. CDR3 DNA sequence: TGCGCCAGCAGCTTCGCCGGCAGCGGAGGACAAGAGACCCAGTACTTC.

This chain uses TRBV4-1 with TRBJ1-4; D possibly corresponds to TRBD1 (5 bases). The CDR3 contains 14 residues. The V end lost 4 bases, the J end lost 4 bases, and 10 bases lay between the germline ends. The germline V gene has CDR1 MGHRA and CDR2 YSYEKL. CDR3 in amino acids: CASSLQANNEKLFF. For the CDR3, the DNA is TGCGCCAGCAGCCTACAGGCCAATAATGAAAAACTGTTTTTT.

The rearrangement uses TRBV18 and TRBJ1-1; no definite D call. Trimming removed 3 bases from V and 1 base from J, with 9 bases in between. The CDR3 covers 14 residues. Per germline, CDR1 KGHSH and CDR2 LQKENI. In nucleotides, the CDR3 is TGTGCCAGCTCACCCGATACTTGGAACACTGAAGCTTTCTTT. It specifies CASSPDTWNTEAFF. Complete variable domain (other parts from reference TRBV18 and TRBJ1-1): NAGVMQNPRHLVRRRGQEARLRCSPMKGHSHVYWYRQLPEEGLKFMVYLQKENIIDESGMPKERFSAEFPKEGPSILRIQQVVRGDSAAYFCASSPDTWNTEAFFGQGTRLTVV.

The CDR3 bases are TGTGCCAGCAGGGACAGGGTCGCCGGGGAGCTGTTTTTT. Its translation is CASRDRVAGELFF. This rearrangement joins TRBV13 to TRBJ2-2; 8 bases fit TRBD1. The germline V gene has CDR1 PRHDT and CDR2 FYEKMQ (reference sequence). The length of the CDR3 is 13 residues. V lost 6 bases, J lost 6 bases, and 3 bases stayed unmatched. Using reference TRBV13 and TRBJ2-2 for the parts outside the CDR3, the full variable domain is AAGVIQSPRHLIKEKRETATLKCYPIPRHDTVYWYQQGPGQDPQFLISFYEKMQSDKGSIPDRFSAQQFSDYHSELNMSSLELGDSALYFCASRDRVAGELFFGEGSRLTVL.

The J gene is TRBJ2-3, the V gene TRBV27; D gene unclear. V gave up 1 base and J gave up 5 bases, with 7 bases separating them. From germline, CDR1 is MNHEY and CDR2 SMNVEV (reference sequence). The CDR3 extends over 13 amino acids. Here the CDR3 DNA reads TGTGCCAGCAGTTTATTGGGCCGAGATACGCAGTATTTT. It encodes CASSLLGRDTQYF.

V usage is TRBV28 and J usage is TRBJ2-3; 8 bases are a match to TRBD2. This CDR3 comprises 15 residues. Germline CDR1 MDHEN, CDR2 SYDVKM. V shed 6 bases and J 4 bases; nucleotides not matched to a gene: 9. DNA of the CDR3: TGTGCCAGCAGAGTCGGGAGGGCGGACGCAGATACGCAGTATTTT. Residues: CASRVGRADADTQYF.

This clone was recorded once. V and J are TRBV6-1 and TRBJ1-1; D gene uncertain. The CDR3 sequence is 14 residues long. With 6 bases removed from V and 5 bases from J, the gap between germline ends came to 16 bases. Germline V CDR1 and CDR2: MNHNS, SASEGT. DNA of the CDR3: TGTGCCAGCAGAAGCGAGGGTCTGGGGACTGAAGCTTTCTTT. Amino acid sequence: CASRSEGLGTEAFF.

This clone was counted once. The V call is TRBV25-1, the J call TRBJ2-7; TRBD1 might be the D (6 bases). Trimming removed 7 bases from V and 2 bases from J, with 12 bases in between. This CDR3 region has 13 residues. Germline CDR1 and CDR2: MGHDK and SYGVNS. The CDR3, as DNA: TGTGCCAGCATCCGGGACACAACCTACGAGCAGTACTTC. Translated, it gives CASIRDTTYEQYF.

The rearrangement uses TRBV9 and TRBJ2-3; no firm D call. Germline assignment: CDR1 SGDLS and CDR2 YYNGEE. Trimming stripped 1 base from V and 4 bases from J, with 7 bases between. The CDR3 sequence is 13 residues long. The chain's CDR3 is CASSVSLPDTQYF. In DNA form, the CDR3 reads TGTGCCAGCAGCGTATCCCTCCCAGATACGCAGTATTTT. The full variable domain, in which reference TRBV9 and TRBJ2-3 provide the parts outside the CDR3, is DSGVTQTPKHLITATGQRVTLRCSPRSGDLSVYWYQQSLDQGLQFLIQYYNGEERAKGNILERFSAQQFPDLHSELNLSSLELGDSALYFCASSVSLPDTQYFGPGTRLTVL.

V is TRBV30 and J is TRBJ1-4; tentative D call: TRBD1 (5 bases). The CDR3 consists of 12 residues. Trimming left V 6 bases short and J 3 bases short, with 8 bases between. Germline CDR1 and CDR2: GTSNPN and SVGIG (reference sequence). The DNA of the CDR3 is TGTGCCTGCTGGGGGGCTAATGAAAAACTGTTTTTT. It encodes CACWGANEKLFF.

This sequence joins TRBV6-5 and TRBJ2-7; maybe TRBD1 (5 bases). With 2 bases removed from V and 3 bases from J, the gap between germline ends came to 14 bases. There are 15 residues in the CDR3. Looked up from germline, CDR1 is MNHEY and CDR2 is SVGAGI. The CDR3 reads CASSYADDRVYEQYF. In DNA, the CDR3 is TGTGCCAGCAGTTACGCGGACGACAGAGTCTACGAGCAGTACTTC.

The chain employs TRBV27 and TRBJ1-3, with D tentatively TRBD1 (5 bases). The CDR3 has 13 residues. V dropped 5 bases and J dropped 3 bases, with 8 bases sitting between them. Germline V CDR1 and CDR2: MNHEY, SMNVEV (reference sequence). The CDR3 reads CASSGGYGNTIYF. The CDR3 DNA follows: TGTGCCAGCAGTGGGGGGTATGGAAACACCATATATTTT.

The J gene is TRBJ1-2, the V gene TRBV6-5, with a possible D match to TRBD1 (6 bases). The CDR3 length is 15 residues. Germline loops: CDR1 MNHEY, CDR2 SVGAGI. The germline V and J ends were trimmed by 4 bases and 3 bases, with 15 bases remaining between them. This chain's CDR3 is CASSSLQGPDYGYTF. CDR3 DNA: TGTGCCAGCAGTTCTTTACAGGGCCCGGACTATGGCTACACCTTC.

This chain links TRBV28 with TRBJ2-5; D remains ambiguous. CDR1 and CDR2 (germline): MDHEN, SYDVKM. V lost 6 bases and J lost 9, with 11 bases in between. The CDR3 is made up of 11 amino acids. CDR3 coding DNA: TGTGCCAGCAGCCATGAGAGGCCCCAGTACTTC. Translated: CASSHERPQYF.

The chain joins TRBV6-1 to TRBJ1-2, with 9 positions matching TRBD1. Trimming cost V 4 bases and J 2 bases; bases outside gene matches: 5. CDR1 is MNHNS, CDR2 SASEGT, per germline. CDR3 length: 15 amino acids. The CDR3 sequence is CASSGQGVSNYGYTF. In nucleotides, the CDR3 is TGTGCCAGCAGTGGACAGGGGGTTTCGAACTATGGCTACACCTTC.

This chain links TRBV27 with TRBJ2-1; a possible D gene is TRBD2 (5 bases). This CDR3 has 15 amino acids. Germline loops: CDR1 MNHEY, CDR2 SMNVEV (reference sequence). V dropped 5 bases and J dropped 7 bases, with 18 bases sitting between them. The CDR3 DNA reads TGTGCCAGCAGTACTGCGGGCCCTAGTTATAATGAGCAGTTCTTC. It encodes CASSTAGPSYNEQFF.

The V gene is TRBV2, the J gene TRBJ1-2; D not resolved. CDR3 length equals 13 residues. The V end lost 2 bases, the J end lost 6 bases, and 10 bases lay between the germline ends. The V gene's germline CDR1 is SNHLY and CDR2 FYNNEI. In DNA, the CDR3 is TGTGCCAGCAGTGAATGGTCTAGGAATGGCTACACCTTC. Translating gives CASSEWSRNGYTF.